This entry concerns a single T cell receptor (beta chain). Authors' methods: Reference gene primer amplification in the assay estimated nucleated cell counts. The method was immunoSEQ multiplex PCR; TCRdb's version includes in-frame clones alone and lacks a portion of them. From that table come the V and J calls and clone size; the DNA was used to work out D and trimming. The sample has approximately 58,000 clones; around 85% are singletons. The germline V gene encodes CDR1 MDHEN and CDR2 SYDVKM. CDR3 length equals 15 residues. The ends lost 3 bases at V and 4 bases at J; junction bases unmatched: 6. This entry belongs to a study of blood T cell repertoires in COVID-19. For the study at large: Both acute and convalescent COVID-19 samples were obtained from the United States, Italy and Spain. T cells, B-cell-depleted T cells, or PBMCs supplied cDNA or gDNA.

The TCR was taken from a man between 40 and 49 years old with active COVID-19. Input material: peripheral blood. The chain combines TRBV28 with TRBJ1-1; 9 bases fit TRBD1. CDR3 region: CASSFRTGAGTEAFF. CDR3 nucleotides: TGTGCCAGCAGTTTCAGGACAGGGGCGGGCACTGAAGCTTTCTTT.